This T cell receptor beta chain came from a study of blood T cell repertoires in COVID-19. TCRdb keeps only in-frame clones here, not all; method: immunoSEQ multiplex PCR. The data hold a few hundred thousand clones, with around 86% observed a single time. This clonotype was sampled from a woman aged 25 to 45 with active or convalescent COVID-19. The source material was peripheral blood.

In DNA, the CDR3 is TGCGCCAGCAGCTTGGCCGCAGCGGGGGCCTCCTACGAGCAGTACTTC. This encodes CASSLAAAGASYEQYF. V usage is TRBV5-1 and J usage is TRBJ2-7; 8 nucleotides agree with TRBD2. V gave up 0 bases and J gave up 0 bases; unmatched junction bases: 5. The CDR3 length is 16 residues. Germline loops: CDR1 SGHRS, CDR2 YFSETQ.